This TCR beta chain comes out of a study of response to subunit inactivated influenza vaccine. This clonotype was counted a few times. The antigen is not known. V gave up 10 bases and J gave up 10 bases; unmatched junction bases: 13. Germline V gene data show CDR1 as MNHNS and CDR2 as SASEGT. This CDR3 has 13 amino acids. General study points: The authors offered the suggestion that each seasonal influenza vaccination recruits few new T cells.

TCRdb ran MiXCR on the RT-PCR reads and lists one entry per CDR3 protein. This sample yields 600,000 to 850,000 distinct CDR3 sequences, of which 14% are seen a single time; roughly 7.2% belongs to the top ten. The sample here was PBMCs from blood, taken roughly 15 days before vaccination. The V call is TRBV6-1, the J call TRBJ2-3; 8 positions match TRBD1. The sequence derives from a man aged 50-60 years who received an inactivated influenza vaccine. The DNA of the CDR3 is TGTGCCACCGCTGGGAGACAGGGGTTTCCGCAGTATTTT. Protein product: CATAGRQGFPQYF.